What follows describes a single TCR beta chain. TCRdb reprocessed the PCR reads with MiXCR, giving one entry per CDR3 protein. The profile shows 15,000 to 20,000 distinct CDR3 sequences, more than 45% of them singletons. The CDR3 length is 13 residues. The germline V gene encodes CDR1 SGHTA and CDR2 FQGTGA. The sample comes from a study of esophageal squamous cell carcinoma under preoperative chemotherapy. Time point: before preoperative PTX-NDP chemotherapy. This chain joins TRBV7-3 and TRBJ2-5; D is perhaps TRBD2 (6 bases). The better agreement between TRBJ2-7 and the DNA end casts doubt on the J call. The specimen was obtained from a patient given preoperative chemotherapy. This receptor was taken from a human donor with esophageal squamous cell carcinoma. The donor label of this sample is uncertain. The CDR3 DNA is TGTGCCAGCAGCTTAGGAGGGCCCTCCGAGCAGTACTTC. Its protein is CASSLGGPSEQYF.